This T cell receptor beta chain derives from a study of CD8 T cells in ankylosing spondylitis. Study conclusions and caveats: It appeared that ankylosing spondylitis blood was characterized by a TCR beta motif of several highly homologous variants. Clones tied to disease were said to be significantly enriched in matched ankylosing spondylitis synovial fluid. In synovial fluid and blood from reactive arthritis, some motif variants were previously reported. Those disease-linked clones were CD8+; they were also relatively rare in peripheral blood.

Germline lookup yields CDR1 LNHNV and CDR2 YYDKDF (reference sequence). V lost 1 base, J lost 0 bases, and 10 bases lay in between. The CDR3 runs to 15 residues. A word on this clonotype: Antigen unknown.

Construction of TCR beta libraries was performed using quantitative 5'-RACE with molecular barcodes. TCRdb ran MiXCR on the 5' RACE reads and lists one entry per CDR3 protein. The sample holds 750,000 to 850,000 distinct CDR3 sequences, around 11% seen once. The specimen sequenced was blood, either unsorted or a sorted T cell fraction (not recorded which). The sequence was obtained from a male donor with ankylosing spondylitis. The chain is built from TRBV15 and TRBJ2-7; D is ambiguous. CDR3 amino acids: CATSRAGLSSYEQYF. For the CDR3, the DNA is TGTGCCACCAGCAGAGCTGGCCTGAGCTCCTACGAGCAGTACTTC.